Listed below are T cell receptor beta chains from one sample, sequenced in a study of blood T cell repertoires in COVID-19. Profiling relied on immunoSEQ multiplex PCR, and the TCRdb table lists in-frame clones only, not all of them. The sample yields roughly 250,000 clones, 75% to 90% seen once. Sequencing input: PBMCs or T cells enriched from blood (not recorded which). These receptors all stem from a woman under 40 with acute COVID-19. CDR3s include the opening cysteine and the closing phenylalanine or tryptophan. The D gene is left open where the match is weak. Size is stated for part of the rows, as once, few or many counts, or as a class when the clone is expanded.

d_call	v_call	j_call	clone_size	cdr3_nt	cdr3_aa
-	TRBV5-1	TRBJ1-1	once	TGCGCCAGCAGCCGAATTGAACAAACTGAAGCTTTCTTT	CASSRIEQTEAFF
TRBD1	TRBV19	TRBJ2-2	-	TGTGCCAGTAGTACGACAGGGGGTAGCACCGGGGAGCTGTTTTTT	CASSTTGGSTGELFF
TRBD1	TRBV2	TRBJ2-1	-	TGTGCCAGCAGTGAAATTGGTACAGGGGAGAATGAGCAGTTCTTC	CASSEIGTGENEQFF
TRBD1	TRBV6-5	TRBJ1-2	-	TGTGCCAGCAGGGGACAGGCACCGTCGGGCTACACCTTC	CASRGQAPSGYTF
-	TRBV28	TRBJ2-2	-	TGTGCCAGCAGTTCCGCGGGACAGCCGAACACCGGGGAGCTGTTTTTT	CASSSAGQPNTGELFF
TRBD1	TRBV5-8	TRBJ2-3	once	TGTGCCAGCAGCCCAACAGGGGGAAGCACAGATACGCAGTATTTT	CASSPTGGSTDTQYF
-	TRBV29-1	TRBJ2-7	-	TGCAGCGCCGGGGAGCAGATCGCCTACGAGCAGTACTTC	CSAGEQIAYEQYF
TRBD2	TRBV14	TRBJ2-1	-	TGTGCCAGCAGCCAGAGGAGGCTAGCGGGACACAATGAGCAGTTCTTC	CASSQRRLAGHNEQFF
-	TRBV7-9	TRBJ2-7	-	TGTGCCAGCACCCTCGTTCCCTCCTACGAGCAGTACTTC	CASTLVPSYEQYF
TRBD2	TRBV7-8	TRBJ2-1	-	TGTGCCAGCAGCTTTCGAGCGGGAGTTGGTAATGAGCAGTTCTTC	CASSFRAGVGNEQFF
-	TRBV28	TRBJ2-5	-	TGTGCCAGCAGGGGACAAGTAATACAAGAGACCCAGTACTTC	CASRGQVIQETQYF
-	TRBV3-1/TRBV3-2	TRBJ1-5	-	TGTGCCAGCAGCCAGGGGCTTAGCAATCAGCCCCAGCATTTT	CASSQGLSNQPQHF
TRBD2	TRBV19	TRBJ2-3	-	TGTGCCAGTAGTCTCCTAGCGGGAGGTAGCACAGATACGCAGTATTTT	CASSLLAGGSTDTQYF
-	TRBV12-3/TRBV12-4	TRBJ1-1	-	TGTGCCAGCAGTAGCTTGGACAGAAGAGCTTTCTTT	CASSSLDRRAFF
TRBD1	TRBV13	TRBJ2-1	-	TGTGCCAGCAGCACGAACTTCCGGGACAGGGTAAACAATGAGCAGTTCTTC	CASSTNFRDRVNNEQFF
-	TRBV3-1/TRBV3-2	TRBJ2-1	-	TGTGCCAGCAGCCCCAAACAAAAGCAGTTCTTC	CASSPKQKQFF
TRBD2	TRBV11-1	TRBJ2-7	-	TGTGCCAGCAGCCCTACTAGCGGGGGCACCTACGAGCAGTACTTC	CASSPTSGGTYEQYF
-	TRBV28	TRBJ2-1	-	TGTGCCAGCAGCCCTCGACTAGAGTCCCTCGGCTACAATGAGCAGTTCTTC	CASSPRLESLGYNEQFF
-	TRBV27	TRBJ1-1	-	TGTGCCAGCAGTTGGGCGCCCGGGGGGGGTACAGGCACTGAAGCTTTCTTT	CASSWAPGGGTGTEAFF
-	TRBV19	TRBJ1-5	-	TGTGCCAGTAGCCTGCCCCCTCAGCGAAATCAGCCCCAGCATTTT	CASSLPPQRNQPQHF
-	TRBV4-1	TRBJ2-7	-	TGCGCCAGCAGCCAAGAAGCCACCTACGAGCAGTACTTC	CASSQEATYEQYF
TRBD1	TRBV20-1	TRBJ1-2	-	TGCAGTGTTACAGGGGTTCGTGGCTACACCTTC	CSVTGVRGYTF
-	TRBV29-1	TRBJ1-1	-	TGCAGCGTTTGCCGGGGAGCGGAGGTTAGTGAAGCTTTCTTT	CSVCRGAEVSEAFF
-	TRBV10-3	TRBJ2-1	-	TGTGCCATCAGTGAAAGGGGGGGGGCCGGAAATGAGCAGTTCTTC	CAISERGGAGNEQFF
-	TRBV1	TRBJ2-3	-	TGCACCAGCAGCCAAGATCCTAGCGGGGGTTCCACAGATACGCAGTATTTT	CTSSQDPSGGSTDTQYF
-	TRBV15	TRBJ1-1	-	TGTGCCACCAGCAGAGATATAGGCGGACTGACAATTATGAACACTGAAGCTTTCTTT	CATSRDIGGLTIMNTEAFF
TRBD1	TRBV2	TRBJ2-5	-	TGTGCCAGCACCTTAACGGGACAGAGGGAGGAGACCCAGTACTTC	CASTLTGQREETQYF
-	TRBV5-1	TRBJ1-3	once	TGCGCCAGCAGCTTGGCGGGTAACTCTGGAAACACCATATATTTT	CASSLAGNSGNTIYF
-	TRBV6-5	TRBJ2-7	-	TGTGCCAGCAGTTACTCCGGGACTCTTTACGAGCAGTACTTC	CASSYSGTLYEQYF
TRBD1	TRBV5-4	TRBJ1-6	few	TGTGCCAGCAGCTTGGAGACAGGGGGGAGATCACCCCTCCACTTT	CASSLETGGRSPLHF
TRBD1	TRBV12-3/TRBV12-4	TRBJ1-1	-	TGTGCCAGCAGAGACAGGGTGAACACTGAAGCTTTCTTT	CASRDRVNTEAFF
-	TRBV11-3	TRBJ2-7	-	TGTGCCAGCAGCTTAGATTCGACAGCTGGGTACGAGCAGTACTTC	CASSLDSTAGYEQYF
TRBD2	TRBV2	TRBJ2-5	-	TGTGCCAGCCTACTAGCGGGGGGACAAGAGACCCAGTACTTC	CASLLAGGQETQYF
TRBD1	TRBV18	TRBJ2-1	-	TGTGCCAGCTCACGACAGGGGGACAATGAGCAGTTCTTC	CASSRQGDNEQFF
TRBD1	TRBV6-4	TRBJ1-2	-	TGTGCCAGCAGCCCTGGACAGGGGGCCCGCTACACCTTC	CASSPGQGARYTF
-	TRBV9	TRBJ2-2	-	TGTGCCAGCAGCTTGAGAAGACAGGTCAGGAGGTCCGGGGAGCTGTTTTTT	CASSLRRQVRRSGELFF
TRBD1	TRBV4-1	TRBJ1-4	-	TGCGCCAGCAGCCAAGATGCGGACAGGGCCCTTAATGAAAAACTGTTTTTT	CASSQDADRALNEKLFF
TRBD2	TRBV20-1	TRBJ2-7	-	TGCAGTGCTAAGACTAGCGGGGAGAGGTACTTC	CSAKTSGERYF
TRBD1	TRBV10-3	TRBJ1-3	-	TGTGCCATCACCGGGGGACAGGCTGGAAACACCATATATTTT	CAITGGQAGNTIYF
-	TRBV6-2/TRBV6-3	TRBJ1-5	-	TGTGCCAGCAGCCCCACCAGGTTCAATCAGCCCCAGCATTTT	CASSPTRFNQPQHF
-	TRBV20-1	TRBJ2-1	-	TGCAGTGCGCCTCTTTCGGGGGGCCAGTTCTTC	CSAPLSGGQFF
TRBD1	TRBV27	TRBJ2-1	-	TGTGCCAGCAGCCCACGTCCGGGACAGGGGCCTGAGCAGTTCTTC	CASSPRPGQGPEQFF
-	TRBV6-5	TRBJ2-2	-	TGTGCCAGCGGGTCCACAGGGTCGACCGGGGAGCTGTTTTTT	CASGSTGSTGELFF
TRBD1	TRBV14	TRBJ2-7	-	TGTGCCAGCAGCCCCGACAGGGTACACGAGCAGTACTTC	CASSPDRVHEQYF
TRBD1	TRBV19	TRBJ1-1	-	TGTGCCAGTACTCGATTTGGGACAGTAGGCATGAACACTGAAGCTTTCTTT	CASTRFGTVGMNTEAFF
-	TRBV28	TRBJ1-1	-	TGTGCCAGCAGTTCCCCTGGGGGGACTGAAGCTTTCTTT	CASSSPGGTEAFF
TRBD1	TRBV29-1	TRBJ2-1	-	TGCAGCGTTGAGGCGGGACAGGTCAACTACAATGAGCAGTTCTTC	CSVEAGQVNYNEQFF
TRBD1	TRBV4-1	TRBJ2-5	-	TGCGCCAGCAGCCAAGGGGACAGCAACCAAGAGACCCAGTACTTC	CASSQGDSNQETQYF
-	TRBV5-8	TRBJ1-2	-	TGTGCCAGCAGCTTGGTTATGGTAGTCGGCGGGCCCAGCTATGGCTACACCTTC	CASSLVMVVGGPSYGYTF
TRBD1	TRBV7-2	TRBJ1-2	-	TGTGCCAGCAGCTTATCGGGTGGTCAGGGGGCGTCTAACTATGGCTACACCTTC	CASSLSGGQGASNYGYTF
-	TRBV28	TRBJ2-3	-	TGTGCCAGCAGTTTAATGGCGGGAAGCAATACGCAGTATTTT	CASSLMAGSNTQYF
-	TRBV7-2	TRBJ2-7	-	TGTGCCAGCAGCCCTTCCGGACTCTACGAGCAGTACTTC	CASSPSGLYEQYF
TRBD1	TRBV15	TRBJ1-4	once	TGTGCCACCAGCAACCGGGACAGGGGTAATGAAAAACTGTTTTTT	CATSNRDRGNEKLFF
TRBD1	TRBV11-3	TRBJ2-2	-	TGTGCCAGCAGCTTAGCAGGGGGTACGAGCACCGGGGAGCTGTTTTTT	CASSLAGGTSTGELFF
TRBD1	TRBV29-1	TRBJ2-7	-	TGCAGCGTTGAAGTGCCGGGACAGGTAGCCTACGAGCAGTACTTC	CSVEVPGQVAYEQYF
TRBD1	TRBV7-2	TRBJ2-5	-	TGTGCCAGCAGCCCCGAGGACAGGGCGGGCCAAGAGACCCAGTACTTC	CASSPEDRAGQETQYF